Shown below are 21 T cell receptor beta chains from a single sample sequenced in a study of cytomegalovirus exposure and HLA in healthy donors (dated by TCRdb to the late 2010s). Library method: the immunoSEQ multiplex PCR assay. A mixture of 60 forward primers for TCR Vbeta segments and 13 reverse primers for TCR Jbeta segments was used in the multiplex PCR. In its TCRdb copy, this immuneACCESS table keeps in-frame sequences only and misses some clones. Where compared with another copy, unresolved V genes explain less than half of these, and the others have no known cause. The sample table shows 100,000 or so clones, and 75% are seen once. The ten largest clonotypes hold 1% to 1.5% of the sample. Sequencing was done on a sample of PBMCs. The receptor set was obtained from a man aged 35-49 years in good health and CMV-seronegative.

The gene calls are TRBV4-1 and TRBJ2-1, with D possibly matching TRBD2 (6 bases). The V gene lost 1 base and the J gene lost 7 bases, with 20 bases spanning the gap. This CDR3 has 17 amino acids. CDR1 and CDR2 (germline): MGHRA, YSYEKL. In DNA, the CDR3 is TGCGCCAGCAGCCAAGGGCCCGCGGGGCAGGCCCTAAATGAGCAGTTCTTC. It codes for CASSQGPAGQALNEQFF.

This clone showed up just a few times. The rearrangement links TRBV4-3 to TRBJ1-2; D remains ambiguous. V lost 1 base and J lost 0, with 12 bases in between. Germline values: CDR1 LGHNA, CDR2 YSLEER. This CDR3 has 16 amino acids. CDR3 in DNA: TGCGCCAGCAGCCAAGTTTGGGCAGCTACTAACTATGGCTACACCTTC. This sequence encodes CASSQVWAATNYGYTF.

The rearrangement joins TRBV18 to TRBJ2-7, with 10 bases fitting TRBD1. CDR1 and CDR2 from the germline V gene are KGHSH and LQKENI. The CDR3 covers 14 residues. Losses at the gene ends were 2 bases for V and 6 bases for J; bases not matched to a gene: 4. CDR3 protein: CASSPTGTGVEQYF. The CDR3 DNA reads TGTGCCAGCTCACCAACCGGGACAGGGGTCGAGCAGTACTTC.

The chain uses TRBV18 and TRBJ2-7; the match to TRBD2 covers 7 bases. Losses at the gene ends were 6 bases for V and 4 bases for J; bases not matched to a gene: 9. Germline V gives CDR1 KGHSH, CDR2 LQKENI. This CDR3 has 14 amino acids. The CDR3 region has the DNA TGTGCCAGCTCCCCTAGCCCGGGAGGTTACGAGCAGTACTTC. Its protein product is CASSPSPGGYEQYF.

The chain links TRBV27 to TRBJ2-4; 16 nucleotides agree with TRBD2. This CDR3 is built from 19 residues. Germline CDR1 reads MNHEY; CDR2 reads SMNVEV (reference sequence). V trimming: 5 bases; J trimming: 1 base; junction bases outside the gene matches: 8. In DNA, the CDR3 is TGTGCCAGCAGTAAAGGGACTAGCGGGAGGGGAGGGGCCAAAAACATTCAGTACTTC. Encoded protein: CASSKGTSGRGGAKNIQYF.

The J gene is TRBJ2-7, the V gene TRBV7-2; 16 bases map to TRBD2. This CDR3 is built from 19 residues. The V segment lost 1 base and the J segment 3 bases; nucleotides outside the gene matches: 9. CDR1 is SGHTA, CDR2 FQGNSA, per germline. CDR3 DNA: TGTGCCAGCAGCTTAGTGGGGGGACTAGCGGGAGGGCCAAGCTACGAGCAGTACTTC. Protein product: CASSLVGGLAGGPSYEQYF.

This clone came up a few times. The rearrangement joins TRBV5-1 to TRBJ1-2, with no clear D. Looked up from germline, CDR1 is SGHRS and CDR2 is YFSETQ. The CDR3 runs 14 residues. The V end was cut by 2 bases, the J end by 6 bases, with 14 bases between. DNA for the CDR3: TGCGCCAGCAGCTTCCGGAGAGGGAAGGATGGCTACACCTTC. Translation gives CASSFRRGKDGYTF.

The chain employs TRBV5-4 and TRBJ2-1; tentative D call: TRBD1 (5 bases). Between the trimmed V and J ends, which lost 1 base and 4 bases, there was a span of 12 bases. Germline-derived CDR1 and CDR2 are SGHNT and YYREEE (reference sequence). The CDR3 extends over 15 amino acids. The CDR3 loop reads CASSLRQGLYNEQFF. CDR3 DNA: TGTGCCAGCAGCTTGCGGCAGGGTCTTTACAATGAGCAGTTCTTC.

This chain connects TRBV7-9 to TRBJ2-7, with D possibly TRBD2 on 5 matching bases. Germline assignment: CDR1 SEHNR and CDR2 FQNEAQ (reference sequence). This CDR3 region has 13 residues. V was clipped by 4 bases and J by 2 bases, with 9 bases between them. The CDR3 DNA is TGTGCCAGCAGCTGGGCGGAGGCCTACGAGCAGTACTTC. Amino acid sequence: CASSWAEAYEQYF.

As for this clone: The junction does not match germline at one end; this may be a read error. This chain links TRBV7-7 with TRBJ2-1, with TRBD2 matching 8 bases. Per the germline V gene, CDR1 is SSHAT and CDR2 is FNYEAQ (reference sequence). The CDR3 length is 13 residues. This CDR3 reads CASSFRGGNEQFF. The CDR3 DNA sequence: TGTGCTAGCAGCTTCCGGGGGGGCAATGAGCAGTTCTTC.

V and J are TRBV4-3 and TRBJ1-5, with a weak D call TRBD1 (5 bases). The CDR3 has 17 residues. Germline V gene sequence: CDR1 LGHNA, CDR2 YSLEER. Trimming stripped 4 bases from V and 3 bases from J, with 19 bases between. CDR3 nucleotide sequence: TGCGCCAGCAGCCCCGAGGCGCAGGGAAGTTACAATCAGCCCCAGCATTTT. Encoded protein: CASSPEAQGSYNQPQHF.

This clone has more than one count but fewer than ten. The chain combines TRBV6-5 with TRBJ2-3; TRBD2 agrees at 7 bases. Germline V gene data show CDR1 as MNHEY and CDR2 as SVGAGI. The junction had 12 bases not matched to a gene; V was cut back by 9 bases and J by 3 bases. The CDR3 runs to 15 residues. CDR3 sequence (DNA): TGTGCCAGTTCTCCCGGGGACGGGGGGACAGATACGCAGTATTTT. This sequence encodes CASSPGDGGTDTQYF.

The V gene is TRBV19, the J gene TRBJ2-7; TRBD1 agrees at 7 bases. The junction had 9 bases not matched to a gene; V was cut back by 1 base and J by 0 bases. CDR1 LNHDA and CDR2 SQIVND come from the germline V gene (reference sequence). The length of the CDR3 is 17 residues. The CDR3 DNA follows: TGTGCCAGTAGTATAGGTATTCGACAGGGAAACTCCTACGAGCAGTACTTC. Protein: CASSIGIRQGNSYEQYF.

This chain uses TRBV6-5 with TRBJ2-2; 10 nucleotides agree with TRBD1. Trimming took 5 bases from V and 5 from J; bases not matched to a gene: 2. The CDR3 spans 14 residues. From germline, CDR1 is MNHEY and CDR2 SVGAGI. CDR3 sequence: CASSRTGGTGELFF. The CDR3 bases are TGTGCCAGCAGTCGGACAGGGGGTACCGGGGAGCTGTTTTTT.

The chain employs TRBV21-1 and TRBJ1-5; the table gives TRBD1 as D, unverified against the DNA. TRBV21-1 is a pseudogene. There are 16 residues in the CDR3. In DNA, the CDR3 is TGTGCCACCAGTCATTCCTGCAGGGGCCCTAGGCGACCCCAGCATTTT. The encoded protein is CATSHSCRGPRRPQHF.

V usage is TRBV6-5 and J usage is TRBJ1-3, with 8 bases that match TRBD1. J gave up 4 bases and V 6 bases, and 5 bases lay outside the gene matches. Germline CDR1 is MNHEY and CDR2 is SVGAGI. The CDR3 consists of 14 residues. The CDR3 DNA is TGTGCCAGCAGGGGGGACAGGAACGGAAACACCATATATTTT. Protein product: CASRGDRNGNTIYF.

This clone occurred a few times. The V and J genes are TRBV27 and TRBJ1-1, with D unclear. Germline values: CDR1 MNHEY, CDR2 SMNVEV (reference sequence). The CDR3 is 15 amino acids. The ends were cut back, 0 bases at V and 0 bases at J, with 8 bases in the middle. CDR3 in DNA: TGTGCCAGCAGTTTATCGTGGAGCATGAACACTGAAGCTTTCTTT. Protein: CASSLSWSMNTEAFF.

Only a few counts were recorded for this clone. This chain connects TRBV4-1 to TRBJ1-4, with a tentative D call TRBD1 (5 bases). Trimming shortened V by 7 bases and J by 7 bases, and 16 bases separated the two germline ends. Germline CDR1 MGHRA, CDR2 YSYEKL. This CDR3 has 14 residues. The DNA of the CDR3 is TGCGCCAGCACCATTACTGGGGGGGGTGAAAAACTGTTTTTT. It specifies CASTITGGGEKLFF.

V gene TRBV6-5 combines with J gene TRBJ2-7; possibly TRBD1 for D (5 bases). V lost 2 bases and J 2 bases, leaving 13 bases between the germline ends. The CDR3 extends over 15 amino acids. Germline loops: CDR1 MNHEY, CDR2 SVGAGI. The CDR3 DNA is TGTGCCAGCAGTTACCGCCATACAGGAACCTACGAGCAGTACTTC. This codes for CASSYRHTGTYEQYF.

This clone came up once. V gene TRBV6-1 combines with J gene TRBJ1-2; TRBD1 agrees at 10 bases. The CDR3 length is 15 residues. CDR1 and CDR2 from the germline V gene are MNHNS and SASEGT. Trimming at V came to 5 bases and at J to 8 bases, leaving 11 bases not matched to a gene. CDR3 protein: CASSSGTGAFGGYTF. The CDR3 coding sequence is TGTGCCAGCAGTTCCGGGACAGGGGCGTTCGGCGGCTACACCTTC.

The V and J genes are TRBV7-9 and TRBJ2-5, with a weak D call TRBD1 (6 bases). This CDR3 region has 15 residues. With 5 bases removed from V and 5 bases from J, the gap between germline ends came to 18 bases. The germline gives CDR1 SEHNR, CDR2 FQNEAQ (reference sequence). As DNA, the CDR3 is TGTGCCAGCAGCGCCGCACTAGGGGGTTATGAGACCCAGTACTTC. It codes for CASSAALGGYETQYF.